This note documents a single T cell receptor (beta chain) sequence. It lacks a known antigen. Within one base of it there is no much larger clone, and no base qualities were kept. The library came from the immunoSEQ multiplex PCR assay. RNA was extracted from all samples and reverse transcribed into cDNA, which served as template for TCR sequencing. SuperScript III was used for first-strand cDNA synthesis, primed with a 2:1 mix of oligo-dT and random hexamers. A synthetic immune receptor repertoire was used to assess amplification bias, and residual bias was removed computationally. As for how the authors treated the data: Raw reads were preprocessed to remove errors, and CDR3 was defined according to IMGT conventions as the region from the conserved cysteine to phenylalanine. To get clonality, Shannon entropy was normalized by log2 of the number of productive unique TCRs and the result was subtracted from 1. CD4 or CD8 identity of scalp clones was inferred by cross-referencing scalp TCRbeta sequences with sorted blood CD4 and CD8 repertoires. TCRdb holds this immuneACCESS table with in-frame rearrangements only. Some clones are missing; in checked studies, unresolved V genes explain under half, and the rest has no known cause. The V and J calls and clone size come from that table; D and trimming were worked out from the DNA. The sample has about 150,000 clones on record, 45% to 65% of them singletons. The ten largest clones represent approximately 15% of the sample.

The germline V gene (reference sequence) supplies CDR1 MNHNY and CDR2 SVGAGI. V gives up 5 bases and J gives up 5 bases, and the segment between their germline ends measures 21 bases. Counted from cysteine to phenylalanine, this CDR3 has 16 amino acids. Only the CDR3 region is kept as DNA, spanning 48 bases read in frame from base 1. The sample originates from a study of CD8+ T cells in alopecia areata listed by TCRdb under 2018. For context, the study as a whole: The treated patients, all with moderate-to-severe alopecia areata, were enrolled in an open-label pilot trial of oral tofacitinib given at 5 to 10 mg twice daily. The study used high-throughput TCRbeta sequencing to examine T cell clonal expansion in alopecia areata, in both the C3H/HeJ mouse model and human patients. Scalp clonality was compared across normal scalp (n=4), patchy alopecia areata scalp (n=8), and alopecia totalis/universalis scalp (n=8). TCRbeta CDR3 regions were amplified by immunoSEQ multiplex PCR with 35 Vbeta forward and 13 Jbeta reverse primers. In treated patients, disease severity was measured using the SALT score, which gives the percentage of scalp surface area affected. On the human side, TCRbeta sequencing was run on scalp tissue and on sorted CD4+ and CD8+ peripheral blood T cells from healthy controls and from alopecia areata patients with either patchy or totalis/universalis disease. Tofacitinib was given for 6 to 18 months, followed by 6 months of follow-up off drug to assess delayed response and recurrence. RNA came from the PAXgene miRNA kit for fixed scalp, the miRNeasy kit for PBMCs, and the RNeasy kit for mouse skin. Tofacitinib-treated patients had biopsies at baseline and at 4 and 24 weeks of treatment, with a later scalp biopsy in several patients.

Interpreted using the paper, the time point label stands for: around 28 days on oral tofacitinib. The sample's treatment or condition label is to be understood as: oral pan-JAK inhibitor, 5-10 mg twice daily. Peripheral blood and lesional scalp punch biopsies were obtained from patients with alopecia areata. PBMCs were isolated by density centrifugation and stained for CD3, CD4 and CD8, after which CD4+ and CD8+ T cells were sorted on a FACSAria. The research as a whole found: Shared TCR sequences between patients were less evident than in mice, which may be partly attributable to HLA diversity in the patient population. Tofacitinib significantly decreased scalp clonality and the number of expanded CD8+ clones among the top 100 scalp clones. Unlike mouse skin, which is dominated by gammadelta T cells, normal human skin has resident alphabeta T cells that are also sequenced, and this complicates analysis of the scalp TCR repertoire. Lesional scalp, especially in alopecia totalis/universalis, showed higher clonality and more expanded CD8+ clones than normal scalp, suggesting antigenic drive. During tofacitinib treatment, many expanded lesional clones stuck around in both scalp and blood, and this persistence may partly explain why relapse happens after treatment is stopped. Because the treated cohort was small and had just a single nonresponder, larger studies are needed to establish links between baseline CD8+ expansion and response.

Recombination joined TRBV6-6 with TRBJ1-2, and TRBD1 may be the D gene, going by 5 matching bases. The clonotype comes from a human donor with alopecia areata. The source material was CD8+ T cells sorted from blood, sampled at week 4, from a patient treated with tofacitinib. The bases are TGTGCCAGCAGTCCAACTTGGGCAGGGAGGTGGTATGGCTACACCTTC. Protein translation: CASSPTWAGRWYGYTF.